The clone carrying this T cell receptor beta chain has ten or more counts. Its specificity is unknown. J was trimmed by 2 bases and V by 5 bases; bases with no gene match: 7. Germline-derived CDR1 and CDR2 are SGHTA and FQGNSA. The CDR3 runs 15 residues. This sample is drawn from a study of CD8 T cells in ankylosing spondylitis. Study-wide results and limits: Among TCR beta sequences, a motif of several highly homologous variants appeared characteristic of ankylosing spondylitis blood.

Preparation of TCR beta libraries was done by quantitative 5'-RACE with molecular barcodes. TCRdb reprocessed the 5' RACE reads via MiXCR and lists one record per CDR3 protein. The sample yields roughly 490,000 distinct CDR3 sequences, 5.3% seen once. This chain uses TRBV7-2 with TRBJ1-2, with 8 positions matching TRBD1. Specimen: blood, either unsorted or a sorted T cell fraction (not recorded which). This sequence originates from a male donor with ankylosing spondylitis. Written as DNA, the CDR3 is TGTGCCAGCAGCACCCGGAGGACAGGGAACTATGGCTACACCTTC. It encodes CASSTRRTGNYGYTF.